One and the same sample provided the 21 T cell receptor beta chains below, sequenced in a study of blood T cells in healthy people across ages (dated by TCRdb to the mid-2010s). The library was built by means of 5' RACE. Reads for this sample came from an Illumina HiSeq 2500. A second PCR of about 6 to 11 cycles was performed with a sample-barcoded 5' primer and a J-beta primer mix. TCRdb reran the public reads through fastp at Q25 and MiXCR, keeping productive beta chains. Rows with one shared CDR3 protein collapse into an entry with the most common genes and DNA. The sample table shows about 690,000 distinct CDR3 sequences, and approximately 40% are seen once. The ten largest clones take up about 30% of the sample. The sample was blood. Source of these receptors: a man at least 80 years old in good health.

V and J are TRBV7-9 and TRBJ1-2; 10 nucleotides align to TRBD1. With 1 base clipped from V and 7 bases from J, the junction kept 3 bases outside the gene matches. The CDR3 is 14 residues long. The V gene's germline CDR1 is SEHNR and CDR2 FQNEAQ (reference sequence). CDR3: CASSLDRQGAGYTF. In nucleotides, the CDR3 is TGTGCCAGCAGCTTAGACCGACAGGGGGCTGGCTACACCTTC.

The V and J genes are TRBV6-2 or TRBV6-3 and TRBJ1-4; D ambiguous. There are 13 residues in the CDR3. CDR1 MNHEY and CDR2 SVGEGT come from the germline V gene. Trimming left V 6 bases short and J 7 bases short, with 12 bases between. Here the CDR3 reads CASSWTEGEKLFF. DNA for the CDR3: TGTGCCAGCAGCTGGACGGAGGGTGAAAAACTGTTTTTT.

The table lists this clonotype with many counts. J is TRBJ1-2 and V is TRBV5-1; the D is unclear. Germline V gives CDR1 SGHRS, CDR2 YFSETQ. The CDR3 consists of 14 residues. The V and J ends lost 4 bases and 8 bases respectively, with 18 bases between them. CDR3 in amino acids: CASSPAPGFGGYTF. Here the CDR3 DNA reads TGCGCCAGCAGCCCAGCCCCCGGGTTCGGGGGCTACACCTTC.

This clonotype was detected many times. This chain connects TRBV20-1 to TRBJ2-4; 8 positions agree with TRBD2. The CDR3 is 13 amino acids. Germline V CDR1 and CDR2: DFQATT, SNEGSKA (reference sequence). Germline trimming cut 3 bases from V and 7 bases from J; bases unmatched to any gene: 5. This CDR3 is CSASSGGANIQYF. The DNA for the CDR3 is TGCAGTGCTAGTTCCGGGGGGGCCAACATTCAGTACTTC.

The chain carries TRBV7-8 and TRBJ2-5; tentative D call: TRBD1 (5 bases). The CDR3 runs 14 residues. V was pared by 4 bases and J by 0 bases, with 9 bases between. Germline CDR1 and CDR2: SGHVS and FQNEAQ. The CDR3 sequence: CASSSRQNQETQYF. CDR3 coding DNA: TGTGCCAGCAGCTCACGACAGAACCAAGAGACCCAGTACTTC.

The gene calls are TRBV6-6 and TRBJ2-3; the match to TRBD1 covers 10 bases. The J segment lost 7 bases and the V segment lost 5 bases, leaving 9 bases of the junction unmatched. Germline CDR1 is MNHNY and CDR2 is SVGAGI (reference sequence). The CDR3 spans 15 residues. This CDR3 is CASSPRDRGSNTQYF. The CDR3 bases are TGTGCCAGCAGTCCCCGGGACAGGGGTTCAAATACGCAGTATTTT.

This clonotype came up a few times. The chain recombines TRBV20-1 with TRBJ2-1; D might be TRBD1 (5 bases). V was cut by 5 bases and J by 1 base, with 12 bases left in between. The CDR3 loop spans 14 amino acids. The germline CDR1 and CDR2 sequences are DFQATT and SNEGSKA (reference sequence). In nucleotides, the CDR3 is TGCAGTGCTCGTAGTACAGGTTCCTACAATGAGCAGTTCTTC. This sequence encodes CSARSTGSYNEQFF.

The table lists this clonotype with many counts. J is TRBJ2-5 and V is TRBV6-2 or TRBV6-3; the match to TRBD1 covers 8 bases. The V segment lost 6 bases and the J segment 5 bases; nucleotides outside the gene matches: 5. Germline CDR1 MNHEY, CDR2 SVGEGT. The CDR3 has 13 amino acids. The CDR3 nucleotides are TGTGCCAGCAGCTGGACAGGGAGGGAGACCCAGTACTTC. Translating gives CASSWTGRETQYF.

On this clonotype itself: A junction end diverges from the germline sequence, so it may reflect a read error. The chain links TRBV12-5 to TRBJ1-2; 9 positions agree with TRBD1. Germline CDR1 reads LGHNT; CDR2 reads FRNRAP. The CDR3 contains 16 residues. CDR3 coding DNA: TGTGCCAGTGGTTTGGCAGAATGGGACAGGGTGCGAGGCTACACCTTC. Residues: CASGLAEWDRVRGYTF.

This clonotype was counted only a few times. This sequence joins TRBV18 and TRBJ2-5; D may be TRBD2 (6 bases). The germline gives CDR1 KGHSH, CDR2 LQKENI. Trimming took 3 bases from V and 3 from J, leaving 11 bases between them. The CDR3 sequence is 14 residues long. The CDR3 sequence is CASSPRTGEETQYF. CDR3 nucleotide sequence: TGTGCCAGCTCACCCCGGACGGGGGAAGAGACCCAGTACTTC.

V is TRBV10-1 and J is TRBJ2-7, with TRBD1 matching 7 bases. Germline loops: CDR1 WNHNN, CDR2 SYGVQD (reference sequence). The CDR3 length is 12 residues. The V and J ends lost 8 bases and 6 bases, in that order; junction bases with no gene match: 7. CDR3 amino acids: CASEGARGEQYF. CDR3 nucleotides: TGCGCCAGCGAGGGGGCCCGGGGCGAGCAGTACTTC.

This clonotype was observed a handful of times. The chain joins TRBV7-2 to TRBJ1-5; 7 bases fit TRBD1. Germline CDR1 SGHTA, CDR2 FQGNSA. CDR3 size: 16 residues. After removal of 3 bases from V and 7 bases from J, the junction contained 12 bases not matched to a gene. The CDR3 DNA follows: TGTGCCAGCAGCTTCGGATCCCGACAGGGTGCACAGCCCCAGCATTTT. Its translation: CASSFGSRQGAQPQHF. The entire variable domain, with the rest obtained from reference TRBV7-2 and TRBJ1-5, is as follows: GAGVSQSPSNKVTEKGKDVELRCDPISGHTALYWYRQSLGQGLEFLIYFQGNSAPDKSGLPSDRFSAERTGGSVSTLTIQRTQQEDSAVYLCASSFGSRQGAQPQHFGDGTRLSIL.

The chain combines TRBV28 with TRBJ1-2, with D perhaps TRBD1 (6 bases). There are 12 residues in the CDR3. V gave up 4 bases and J gave up 6 bases, with 9 bases separating them. Germline V gives CDR1 MDHEN, CDR2 SYDVKM. Here the CDR3 reads CASSSYRDGYTF. Written as DNA, the CDR3 is TGTGCCAGCAGTTCCTACAGGGATGGCTACACCTTC.

This clonotype was picked up a small number of times. The V call is TRBV28, the J call TRBJ2-7; 8 bases line up with TRBD2. V lost 7 bases and J lost 0; bases outside the gene matches: 2. The V gene's germline CDR1 is MDHEN and CDR2 SYDVKM. CDR3 length: 13 residues. CDR3 nucleotides: TGTGCCAGCACCAGCGGGAGCTCCTACGAGCAGTACTTC. Protein sequence: CASTSGSSYEQYF.

This chain connects TRBV28 to TRBJ1-5; D is uncertain. The CDR3 consists of 15 residues. The ends were cut back, 7 bases at V and 5 bases at J, with 18 bases in the middle. Germline CDR1 and CDR2: MDHEN and SYDVKM. The CDR3, as DNA: TGTGCCAGCACCGCGGGAGGGAGTGACTATCAGCCCCAGCATTTT. Translated, it gives CASTAGGSDYQPQHF. The complete variable domain, with remaining parts taken from reference TRBV28 and TRBJ1-5, reads DVKVTQSSRYLVKRTGEKVFLECVQDMDHENMFWYRQDPGLGLRLIYFSYDVKMKEKGDIPEGYSVSREKKERFSLILESASTNQTSMYLCASTAGGSDYQPQHFGDGTRLSIL.

The V call is TRBV7-3, the J call TRBJ2-3, with TRBD1 as a possible D gene (6 bases). CDR3 length equals 15 residues. CDR1 SGHTA and CDR2 FQGTGA come from the germline V gene. V was trimmed by 6 bases and J by 6 bases, leaving 19 bases between them. As DNA, the CDR3 is TGTGCCAGCAGTCCTGAGGGCCTAAGGGGGGATACGCAGTATTTT. Its protein is CASSPEGLRGDTQYF.

This clonotype was observed a handful of times. This chain uses TRBV11-3 with TRBJ1-2; no definite D call. CDR3 size: 19 residues. Germline-derived CDR1 and CDR2 are SGHNT and YENEEA. The V end lost 0 bases, the J end lost 4 bases, and 24 bases lay between the germline ends. The CDR3 loop reads CASSLDCALASTNFYGYTF. The CDR3 coding sequence is TGTGCCAGCAGCTTAGATTGCGCCCTGGCAAGCACCAACTTCTATGGCTACACCTTC. Using reference TRBV11-3 and TRBJ1-2 for the parts outside the CDR3, the full variable domain is EAGVVQSPRYKIIEKKQPVAFWCNPISGHNTLYWYLQNLGQGPELLIRYENEEAVDDSQLPKDRFSAERLKGVDSTLKIQPAELGDSAVYLCASSLDCALASTNFYGYTFGSGTRLTVV.

The rearrangement uses TRBV19 and TRBJ2-1; the D gene could be TRBD1 or TRBD2 (5 bases each). Judging by the DNA end, TRBJ2-7 fits better; the J call may be wrong. The CDR3 length is 14 residues. Germline loops: CDR1 LNHDA, CDR2 SQIVND (reference sequence). In DNA form, the CDR3 reads TGTGCCAGTACCCCGAGGGGCTCCTACAATGAGCAGTACTTC. Translating it yields CASTPRGSYNEQYF.

This clonotype was seen repeatedly, ten times or more. V usage is TRBV7-2 and J usage is TRBJ2-7; 11 bases agree with TRBD1. This CDR3 has 14 residues. From germline, CDR1 is SGHTA and CDR2 FQGNSA. The J segment lost 4 bases and the V segment lost 7 bases, leaving 6 bases of the junction unmatched. CDR3 DNA sequence: TGTGCCAGCACCAGGACAGGGGGCGTTTACGAGCAGTACTTC. Amino acid sequence: CASTRTGGVYEQYF.

The chain links TRBV20-1 to TRBJ2-7; D ambiguous. Trimming pared 3 bases from V and 3 bases from J, leaving 6 bases between. Germline-derived CDR1 and CDR2 are DFQATT and SNEGSKA (reference sequence). There are 11 residues in the CDR3. CDR3 sequence (DNA): TGCAGTGCTAGGAAAGTCTACGAGCAGTACTTC. Its protein product is CSARKVYEQYF.

This chain uses TRBV7-4 with TRBJ1-1; unclear D gene. Trimming stripped 3 bases from V and 1 base from J, with 9 bases between. The germline gives CDR1 SGHVT, CDR2 SQSDAQ. This CDR3 contains 14 residues. DNA for the CDR3: TGTGCCAGCAGCTTTCCCGGGGAGAACACTGAAGCTTTCTTT. This sequence encodes CASSFPGENTEAFF.